Given below is one TCR beta chain in context. The antigen is undetermined. The data were obtained in a study of CD8 T cells in ankylosing spondylitis. TCRdb fed the 5' RACE reads into MiXCR, producing one record per CDR3 protein. The sample consists of about 240,000 distinct CDR3 sequences, roughly a quarter of them appearing once. Study conclusions and caveats: A TCR beta motif of 7 to 9 highly homologous variants seemed to mark ankylosing spondylitis blood. In ankylosing spondylitis patients, matched synovial fluid reportedly showed significant enrichment of disease-linked clones. Previously reported in reactive arthritis synovial fluid and blood were some of the motif variants.

Material: blood, either unsorted or a sorted T cell fraction (not recorded which). The receptor was isolated from a male donor with ankylosing spondylitis or in good health (not recorded which).

The CDR3 coding sequence is TGTGCCAGCAGCGCCGGACAGGGGCGGTGGGCCAAAAACATTCAGTACTTC. It codes for CASSAGQGRWAKNIQYF. The chain has TRBV7-2 and TRBJ2-4; 9 bases line up with TRBD1. CDR1 is SGHTA, CDR2 FQGNSA, per germline. The CDR3 is made up of 17 amino acids. With 5 bases clipped from V and 1 base from J, the junction kept 9 bases outside the gene matches.